This passage covers 27 T cell receptor beta chains from one sample sequenced in a study of CD8+CD57+ T cells in acquired aplastic anemia. Genomic DNA constituted the template upon which TCR beta VDJ and CDR3 profiling was performed. MiXCR, run by TCRdb on the reads, gives a single entry per CDR3 protein. The sample yields some 200,000 distinct CDR3 sequences, roughly half seen once. All patients picked for sequencing had shown, by flow cytometry, an expansion of CD8+CD57+ cells. Sequenced sample: sorted CD4+, CD8+, or CD8+CD57+ T cells (not recorded which) from PBMCs. The receptor set was obtained from a human donor with aplastic anemia.

Worth noting for this clonotype: With a much larger clone just one base away, this may be a read error. V usage is TRBV5-8 and J usage is TRBJ2-5; TRBD2 agrees at 8 bases. The CDR3 has 17 residues. CDR1 is SGHTS, CDR2 YDEGEE, per germline. The CDR3 nucleotides read TGTGCCAGCAGCCCCCTCCGAGGGCTAGCGGGCGGGCAGACCCGGTACTTC. Translation: CASSPLRGLAGGQTRYF.

J is TRBJ1-2 and V is TRBV20-1, with D uncertain. The V gene's germline CDR1 is DFQATT and CDR2 SNEGSKA (reference sequence). V lost 6 bases and J 5 bases, leaving 13 bases between the germline ends. CDR3 length: 12 residues. The CDR3 sequence: CSASGFDYGYTF. The CDR3 coding sequence is TGCAGTGCCTCGGGGTTCGATTATGGCTACACCTTC.

This clonotype was detected ten times or more. V is TRBV5-1 and J is TRBJ1-4, with D maybe TRBD1 (6 bases). V was clipped by 4 bases and J by 8 bases, with 18 bases between them. The CDR3 loop spans 15 amino acids. From germline, CDR1 is SGHRS and CDR2 YFSETQ. The CDR3 DNA reads TGCGCCAGCAGCCGAGGGGGGCGGGACTGGGAAAAACTGTTTTTT. Translated: CASSRGGRDWEKLFF.

Comments on this clonotype: One junction end disagrees with the germline gene, perhaps due to a read error. The chain is built from TRBV19 and TRBJ2-6; D is possibly TRBD2 (5 bases). The germline V gene has CDR1 LNHDA and CDR2 SQIVND (reference sequence). This CDR3 is built from 15 residues. The CDR3 loop reads CAGSIGISGANVLTF. The DNA of the CDR3 is TGTGCCGGTAGTATCGGGATTTCTGGGGCCAACGTCCTGACTTTC.

This clonotype was seen more than once but under ten times. The V gene is TRBV7-3, the J gene TRBJ1-1; no reliable D call. V was shortened by 1 base and J by 2 bases, with 5 bases between the two germline ends. Germline loops: CDR1 SGHTA, CDR2 FQGTGA. There are 13 residues in the CDR3. The CDR3 coding sequence is TGTGCCAGCAGCTTAAATGTCAACACTGAAGCTTTCTTT. Protein product: CASSLNVNTEAFF.

The chain combines TRBV20-1 with TRBJ1-4; possible D gene TRBD1, 5 bases. V lost 5 bases and J 8 bases, leaving 15 bases between the germline ends. The length of the CDR3 is 13 residues. Germline CDR1 DFQATT, CDR2 SNEGSKA (reference sequence). This CDR3 is CSAQAGQGEKLFF. CDR3 sequence (DNA): TGCAGTGCTCAAGCGGGGCAAGGAGAAAAACTGTTTTTT.

The V gene is TRBV25-1, the J gene TRBJ2-7; D is unresolved. The germline V gene has CDR1 MGHDK and CDR2 SYGVNS. The CDR3 runs 11 residues. Trimming removed 6 bases at V and 3 bases at J, with 6 bases between. CDR3 in amino acids: CASRHFYEQYF. The CDR3 nucleotides are TGTGCCAGCAGACACTTCTACGAGCAGTACTTC.

At least ten counts were recorded for this clonotype. The chain links TRBV7-8 to TRBJ2-3; TRBD2 matches 11 bases. V lost 6 bases and J lost 5; bases outside the gene matches: 10. The CDR3 totals 16 residues. Germline CDR1 reads SGHVS; CDR2 reads FQNEAQ. The CDR3 region has the DNA TGTGCCAGCAGGAGGTTAGCGGGAGGGATTCGAGATACGCAGTATTTT. Amino acid sequence: CASRRLAGGIRDTQYF.

As regards this clonotype: A junction end diverges from the germline sequence, so it may reflect a read error. The gene calls are TRBV10-3 and TRBJ1-3; D is unclear. Germline lookup yields CDR1 ENHRY and CDR2 SYGVKD. The CDR3 totals 15 residues. The CDR3 DNA reads TGTGCCATCAGTTGGACGGAGAACTCTGGAAGCACCATATATTTT. This encodes CAISWTENSGSTIYF.

Points on this clonotype: A much larger clone is a single base away; this may be a read error. The rearrangement joins TRBV6-5 to TRBJ2-2; 11 nucleotides agree with TRBD2. The germline CDR1 and CDR2 sequences are MNHEY and SVGAGI. This CDR3 region has 15 residues. The CDR3 reads CASSLAGGFGGDLFF. The CDR3 DNA is TGTGCCAGCAGTTTAGCGGGAGGGTTCGGCGGGGACCTGTTTTTT.

In the case of this clonotype: At one boundary the junction diverges from the germline segment, which might be a read error. The gene calls are TRBV20-1 and TRBJ2-5; the D is unclear. Germline lookup yields CDR1 DFQATT and CDR2 SNEGSKA (reference sequence). The CDR3 sequence is 15 residues long. Here the CDR3 reads CSARGIGRNQEAQYF. In DNA form, the CDR3 reads TGCAGTGCTAGAGGTATCGGCAGAAATCAAGAGGCCCAGTACTTC.

This clonotype was counted many times. The V gene is TRBV29-1, the J gene TRBJ2-7, with TRBD2 matching 10 bases. CDR1 is SQVTM and CDR2 is ANQGSEA in the germline V gene. The CDR3 length is 16 residues. Trimming removed 6 bases from V and 0 bases from J; junction bases left unmatched: 11. The CDR3 loop reads CSVALAGWGDSYEQYF. The CDR3 nucleotides are TGCAGCGTCGCACTAGCGGGGTGGGGGGACTCCTACGAGCAGTACTTC.

On this clonotype: A clone one base away is much larger, so this may be a read error. J is TRBJ1-2 and V is TRBV12-5; no reliable D call. This CDR3 has 11 residues. CDR1 and CDR2 (germline): LGHNT, FRNRAP. The CDR3 protein is CASDLSYGYTF. The CDR3 DNA reads as TGTGCTAGTGATTTGTCCTATGGCTACACCTTC.

This chain links TRBV24-1 with TRBJ2-5, with D unclear. Per germline, CDR1 KGHDR and CDR2 SFDVKD. CDR3 length: 12 amino acids. V was cut by 1 base and J by 5 bases, with 4 bases left in between. The CDR3 sequence is CATSDLGETQYF. The CDR3 DNA reads TGTGCCACCAGTGATTTAGGGGAGACCCAGTACTTC.

This clonotype was seen many times. V gene TRBV12-3 or TRBV12-4 combines with J gene TRBJ2-7; D possibly corresponds to TRBD1 (6 bases). This CDR3 spans 13 amino acids. V was cut by 2 bases and J by 4 bases, with 9 bases left in between. The CDR3: CASSLHRAYEQYF. CDR3 sequence (DNA): TGTGCCAGCAGTTTACACAGGGCATACGAGCAGTACTTC.

J is TRBJ1-2 and V is TRBV6-4; 7 nucleotides line up with TRBD1. CDR1 is MRHNA, CDR2 SNTAGT, per germline. V dropped 8 bases and J dropped 2; count of bases not matched to a gene: 11. This CDR3 contains 15 residues. The CDR3 is CASGKYRGSNYGYTF. In nucleotides, the CDR3 is TGTGCCAGCGGTAAATACAGGGGTTCGAACTATGGCTACACCTTC.

The V call is TRBV19, the J call TRBJ1-6, with TRBD1 matching over 7 bases. V was clipped by 5 bases and J by 3 bases; unmatched bases: 4. Germline values: CDR1 LNHDA, CDR2 SQIVND (reference sequence). There are 15 residues in the CDR3. The CDR3 here is CASSLGTVYNSPLHF. In DNA, the CDR3 is TGTGCCAGTAGTCTAGGGACAGTCTATAATTCACCCCTCCACTTT.

The chain recombines TRBV7-3 with TRBJ2-6, with TRBD2 matching over 12 bases. Germline lookup yields CDR1 SGHTA and CDR2 FQGTGA. The CDR3 is 18 amino acids. The ends lost 5 bases at V and 4 bases at J; junction bases unmatched: 9. In nucleotides, the CDR3 is TGTGCCAGCAGCCCAAGACTAGCGGGAGTGGGAGGGGCCAACGTCCTGACTTTC. Amino acids: CASSPRLAGVGGANVLTF.

This clonotype was seen at least ten times. The chain joins TRBV27 to TRBJ1-5, with no clear D. V lost 5 bases, J lost 4 bases, and 9 bases lay in between. The CDR3 spans 13 residues. Germline V CDR1 and CDR2: MNHEY, SMNVEV (reference sequence). The CDR3 nucleotides are TGTGCCAGCAGTCCTACAGAGAATCAGCCCCAGCATTTT. Translation gives CASSPTENQPQHF.

This chain joins TRBV12-3 or TRBV12-4 and TRBJ2-3; a weak D match, TRBD2 (5 bases). The CDR3 spans 21 residues. Trimming removed 3 bases at V and 0 bases at J, with 28 bases between. The CDR3 region is CASSLRSMYTLASKSTDTQYF. In DNA, the CDR3 is TGTGCCAGCAGTTTGCGTTCGATGTATACCTTAGCGAGTAAGAGCACAGATACGCAGTATTTT.

On this clonotype itself: At one of its ends the junction is not consistent with the germline gene, which may arise from a read error. This chain uses TRBV5-6 with TRBJ2-7; D is undetermined. This CDR3 is built from 12 residues. Germline V gene lookup returns CDR1 SGHDT and CDR2 YYEEEE. Written as DNA, the CDR3 is TGTGCCAGCAGCTTGCGGTCGGGCGAGCTGTACTTC. Its translation is CASSLRSGELYF. Full variable domain (missing parts from reference TRBV5-6 and TRBJ2-7): DAGVTQSPTHLIKTRGQQVTLRCSPKSGHDTVSWYQQALGQGPQFIFQYYEEEERQRGNFPDRFSGHQFPNYSSELNVNALLLGDSALYLCASSLRSGELYFGPGTRLTVT.

Notes on this clonotype: A much more abundant neighbour one base away suggests this may be a read error. J is TRBJ1-1 and V is TRBV11-3, with D unclear. V dropped 2 bases and J dropped 6 bases, with 10 bases sitting between them. Germline lookup yields CDR1 SGHNT and CDR2 YENEEA. The CDR3 length is 13 residues. The CDR3 protein is CASSLSRFAEAFF. The CDR3 region has the DNA TGTGCCAGCAGCTTAAGTAGGTTCGCTGAAGCTTTCTTT.

The CDR3: CASSMAGWPGETQYF. The CDR3 DNA follows: TGTGCCAGTAGTATGGCAGGGTGGCCAGGAGAGACCCAGTACTTC. This chain links TRBV19 with TRBJ2-5, with TRBD1 as a possible D gene (5 bases). CDR1 is LNHDA, CDR2 SQIVND, per germline (reference sequence). The CDR3 runs 15 residues. V was clipped by 3 bases and J by 4 bases, with 15 bases between them. Together with reference TRBV19 and TRBJ2-5, the CDR3 gives the full variable domain: DGGITQSPKYLFRKEGQNVTLSCEQNLNHDAMYWYRQDPGQGLRLIYYSQIVNDFQKGDIAEGYSVSREKKESFPLTVTSAQKNPTAFYLCASSMAGWPGETQYFGPGTRLLVL.

The sample holds many counts of this clonotype. This rearrangement joins TRBV11-2 to TRBJ2-7, with a tentative D call TRBD1 (6 bases). V was pared by 0 bases and J by 2 bases, with 8 bases between. Germline V gene lookup returns CDR1 SGHAT and CDR2 FQNNGV. The CDR3 contains 14 residues. CDR3 DNA: TGTGCCAGCAGCTTAGAACAGGGCCCCTACGAGCAGTACTTC. This translates into CASSLEQGPYEQYF.

There are many counts of this clonotype. The rearrangement links TRBV7-8 to TRBJ1-6, with D tentatively TRBD1 (5 bases). Trimming left V 3 bases short and J 5 bases short, with 11 bases between. The CDR3 runs to 15 residues. The germline V gene has CDR1 SGHVS and CDR2 FQNEAQ. The CDR3 is CASSFFDSDNSPLHF. The CDR3 nucleotides are TGTGCCAGCAGCTTTTTCGACAGCGATAATTCACCCCTCCACTTT.

There are many counts of this clonotype. The V call is TRBV2, the J call TRBJ1-2; 8 positions agree with TRBD1. Per the germline V gene, CDR1 is SNHLY and CDR2 is FYNNEI. Trimming cost V 7 bases and J 4 bases; bases outside gene matches: 11. The CDR3 has 15 amino acids. The CDR3 nucleotides are TGTGCCAGCATTAAAACGGGACAGGATCGCTATGGCTACACCTTC. Protein product: CASIKTGQDRYGYTF. Combining the CDR3 with reference TRBV2 and TRBJ1-2 gives the whole variable domain EPEVTQTPSHQVTQMGQEVILRCVPISNHLYFYWYRQILGQKVEFLVSFYNNEISEKSEIFDDQFSVERPDGSNFTLKIRSTKLEDSAMYFCASIKTGQDRYGYTFGSGTRLTVV.

This clonotype was counted ten times or more. CDR3 amino acids: CASSVKRDRANTGELFF. DNA of the CDR3: TGTGCCAGCAGCGTAAAGCGGGACAGGGCGAACACCGGGGAGCTGTTTTTT. The chain carries TRBV9 and TRBJ2-2, with TRBD1 matching over 9 bases. The V gene end was trimmed by 1 base and the J gene end by 0 bases; junction bases not matched to a gene: 4. Germline V CDR1 and CDR2: SGDLS, YYNGEE. The CDR3 consists of 17 residues. Based on the CDR3 plus reference TRBV9 and TRBJ2-2, the full variable domain is DSGVTQTPKHLITATGQRVTLRCSPRSGDLSVYWYQQSLDQGLQFLIQYYNGEERAKGNILERFSAQQFPDLHSELNLSSLELGDSALYFCASSVKRDRANTGELFFGEGSRLTVL.